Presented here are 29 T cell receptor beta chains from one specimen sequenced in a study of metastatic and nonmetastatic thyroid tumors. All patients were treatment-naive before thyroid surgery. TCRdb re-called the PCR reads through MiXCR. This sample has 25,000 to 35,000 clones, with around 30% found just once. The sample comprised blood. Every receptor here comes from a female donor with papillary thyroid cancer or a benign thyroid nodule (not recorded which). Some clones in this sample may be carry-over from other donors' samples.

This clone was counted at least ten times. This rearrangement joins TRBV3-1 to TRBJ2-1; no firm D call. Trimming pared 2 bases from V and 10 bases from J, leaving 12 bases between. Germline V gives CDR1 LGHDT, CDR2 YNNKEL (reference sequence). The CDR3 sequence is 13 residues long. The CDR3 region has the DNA TGTGCCAGCAGCCAAAAGGCCTATGGGGAGCAGTTCTTC. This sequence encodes CASSQKAYGEQFF.

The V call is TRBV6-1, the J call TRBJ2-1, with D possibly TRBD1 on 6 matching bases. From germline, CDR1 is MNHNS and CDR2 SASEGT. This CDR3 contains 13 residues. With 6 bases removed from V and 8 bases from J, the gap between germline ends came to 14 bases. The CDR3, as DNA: TGTGCCAGCAGACCTGATGGGGGCGATGAGCAGTTCTTC. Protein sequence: CASRPDGGDEQFF.

CDR3 protein: CASSSGGRLNEAFF. CDR3 bases: TGCGCCAGCAGCTCGGGAGGGCGGTTAAATGAAGCTTTCTTT. The chain couples TRBV5-1 to TRBJ1-1, with unresolved D. This CDR3 region has 14 residues. V shed 3 bases and J shed 7 bases, with 16 bases lying between them. Germline-derived CDR1 and CDR2 are SGHRS and YFSETQ. Together with reference TRBV5-1 and TRBJ1-1, the CDR3 gives the full variable domain: KAGVTQTPRYLIKTRGQQVTLSCSPISGHRSVSWYQQTPGQGLQFLFEYFSETQRNKGNFPGRFSGRQFSNSRSEMNVSTLELGDSALYLCASSSGGRLNEAFFGQGTRLTVV.

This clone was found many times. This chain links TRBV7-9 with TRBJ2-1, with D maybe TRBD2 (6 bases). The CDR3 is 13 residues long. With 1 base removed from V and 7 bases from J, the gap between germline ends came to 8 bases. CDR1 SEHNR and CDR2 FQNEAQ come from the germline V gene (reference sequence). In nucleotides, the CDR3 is TGTGCCAGCAGCTTAGTTGGGGGGAATGAGCAGTTCTTC. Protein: CASSLVGGNEQFF. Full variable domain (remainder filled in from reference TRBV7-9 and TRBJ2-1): DTGVSQNPRHKITKRGQNVTFRCDPISEHNRLYWYRQTLGQGPEFLTYFQNEAQLEKSRLLSDRFSAERPKGSFSTLEIQRTEQGDSAMYLCASSLVGGNEQFFGPGTRLTVL.

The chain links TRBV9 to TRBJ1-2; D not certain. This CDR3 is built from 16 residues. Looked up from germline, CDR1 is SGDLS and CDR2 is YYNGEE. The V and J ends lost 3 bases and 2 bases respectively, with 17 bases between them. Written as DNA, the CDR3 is TGTGCCAGCAGCGGTACCGAATTGGGCGGAAACTATGGCTACACCTTC. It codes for CASSGTELGGNYGYTF.

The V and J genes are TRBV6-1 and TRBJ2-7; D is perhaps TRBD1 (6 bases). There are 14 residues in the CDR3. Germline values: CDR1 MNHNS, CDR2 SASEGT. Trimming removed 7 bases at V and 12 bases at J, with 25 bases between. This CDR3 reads CASTLDRTLSKLYF. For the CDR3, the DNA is TGTGCCAGCACCCTAGACAGGACCCTTTCTAAATTGTACTTC.

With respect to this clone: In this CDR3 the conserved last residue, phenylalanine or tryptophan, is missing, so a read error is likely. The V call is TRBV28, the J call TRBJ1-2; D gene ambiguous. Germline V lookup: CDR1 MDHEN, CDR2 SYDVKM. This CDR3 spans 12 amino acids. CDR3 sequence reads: CVSLSTNYGYTS. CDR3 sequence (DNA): TGTGTCAGCCTGTCAACTAACTATGGCTACACCTCC.

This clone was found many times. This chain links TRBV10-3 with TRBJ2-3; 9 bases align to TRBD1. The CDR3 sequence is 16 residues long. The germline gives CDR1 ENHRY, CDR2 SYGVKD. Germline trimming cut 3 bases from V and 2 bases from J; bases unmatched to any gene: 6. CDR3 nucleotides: TGTGCCATCAGTGAATCGGGACAGGGACCCACAGATACGCAGTATTTT. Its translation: CAISESGQGPTDTQYF.

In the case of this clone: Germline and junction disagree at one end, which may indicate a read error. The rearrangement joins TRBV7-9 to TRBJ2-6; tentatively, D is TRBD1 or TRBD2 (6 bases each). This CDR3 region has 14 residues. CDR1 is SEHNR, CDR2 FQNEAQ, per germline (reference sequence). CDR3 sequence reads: CASTGVLGANVLTF. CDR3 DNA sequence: TGTGCCAGCACGGGGGTGTTGGGGGCCAACGTCCTGACTTTT.

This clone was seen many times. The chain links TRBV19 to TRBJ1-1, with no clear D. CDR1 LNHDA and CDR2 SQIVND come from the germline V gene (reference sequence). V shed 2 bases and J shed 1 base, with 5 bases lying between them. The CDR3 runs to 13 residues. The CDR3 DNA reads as TGTGCCAGTAGTATATCAAGGAACACTGAAGCTTTCTTT. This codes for CASSISRNTEAFF.

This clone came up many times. CDR3 bases: TGTGCCAGCAGCCCAGGGATCGGGACAGGAGGTGAAAAACTGTTTTTT. The encoded protein is CASSPGIGTGGEKLFF. The chain carries TRBV3-1 and TRBJ1-4, with 8 positions matching TRBD1. V was clipped by 4 bases and J by 7 bases; unmatched bases: 11. Germline CDR1 reads LGHDT; CDR2 reads YNNKEL (reference sequence). This CDR3 has 16 amino acids. Full variable domain (outside the CDR3, taken from reference TRBV3-1 and TRBJ1-4): DTAVSQTPKYLVTQMGNDKSIKCEQNLGHDTMYWYKQDSKKFLKIMFSYNNKELIINETVPNRFSPKSPDKAHLNLHINSLELGDSAVYFCASSPGIGTGGEKLFFGSGTQLSVL.

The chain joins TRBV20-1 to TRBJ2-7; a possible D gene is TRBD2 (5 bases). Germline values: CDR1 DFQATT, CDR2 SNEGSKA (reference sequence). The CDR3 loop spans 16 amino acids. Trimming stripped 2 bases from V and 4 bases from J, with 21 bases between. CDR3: CSARRSGLIHRYEQYF. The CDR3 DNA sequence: TGCAGTGCTAGAAGATCCGGACTGATCCACAGATACGAGCAGTACTTC.

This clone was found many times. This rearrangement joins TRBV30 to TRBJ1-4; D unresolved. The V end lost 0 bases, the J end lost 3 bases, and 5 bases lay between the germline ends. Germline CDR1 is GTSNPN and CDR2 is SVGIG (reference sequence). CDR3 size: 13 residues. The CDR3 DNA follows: TGTGCCTGGAGTGTACCCCCTAATGAAAAACTGTTTTTT. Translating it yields CAWSVPPNEKLFF.

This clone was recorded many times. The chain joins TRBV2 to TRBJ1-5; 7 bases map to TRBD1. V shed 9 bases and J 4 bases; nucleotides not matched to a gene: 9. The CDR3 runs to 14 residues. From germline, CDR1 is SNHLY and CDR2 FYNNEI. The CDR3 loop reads CASTVGTANQPQHF. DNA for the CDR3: TGTGCCAGTACTGTCGGGACAGCTAATCAGCCCCAGCATTTT.

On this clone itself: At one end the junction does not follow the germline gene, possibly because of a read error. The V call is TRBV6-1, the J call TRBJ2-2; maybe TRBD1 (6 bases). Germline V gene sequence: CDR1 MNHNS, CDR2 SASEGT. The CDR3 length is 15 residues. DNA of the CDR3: TGTGCCAGCAGAGAAGACAGGACCTACACCGCGGATCTGTTTTTT. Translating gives CASREDRTYTADLFF.

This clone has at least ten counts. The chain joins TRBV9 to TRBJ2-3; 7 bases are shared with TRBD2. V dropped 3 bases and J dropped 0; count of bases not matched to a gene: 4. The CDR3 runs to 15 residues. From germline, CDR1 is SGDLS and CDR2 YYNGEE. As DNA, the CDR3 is TGTGCCAGCAGCGAGCCGGGACTAAGCACAGATACGCAGTATTTT. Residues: CASSEPGLSTDTQYF.

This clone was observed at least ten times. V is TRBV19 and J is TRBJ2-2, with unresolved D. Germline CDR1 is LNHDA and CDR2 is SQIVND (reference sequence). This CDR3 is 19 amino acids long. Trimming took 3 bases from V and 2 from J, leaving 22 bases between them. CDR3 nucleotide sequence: TGTGCCAGTAGTATGATCCCCAGACACCTCCTCCTTAACACCGGGGAGCTGTTTTTT. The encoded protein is CASSMIPRHLLLNTGELFF.

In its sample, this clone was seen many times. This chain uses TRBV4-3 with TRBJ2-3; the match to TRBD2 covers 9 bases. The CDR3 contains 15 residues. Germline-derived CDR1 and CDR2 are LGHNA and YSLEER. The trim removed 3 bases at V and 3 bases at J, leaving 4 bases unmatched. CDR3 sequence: CASSQYSGSTDTQYF. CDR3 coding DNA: TGCGCCAGCAGCCAGTATAGCGGGAGTACAGATACGCAGTATTTT.

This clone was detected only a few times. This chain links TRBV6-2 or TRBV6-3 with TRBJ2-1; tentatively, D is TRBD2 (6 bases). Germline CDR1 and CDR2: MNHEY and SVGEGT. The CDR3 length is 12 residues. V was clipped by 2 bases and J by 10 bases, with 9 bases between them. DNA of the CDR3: TGTGCCAGCAGTTACGCAGCGGGCGAGCAGTTCTTC. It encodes CASSYAAGEQFF.

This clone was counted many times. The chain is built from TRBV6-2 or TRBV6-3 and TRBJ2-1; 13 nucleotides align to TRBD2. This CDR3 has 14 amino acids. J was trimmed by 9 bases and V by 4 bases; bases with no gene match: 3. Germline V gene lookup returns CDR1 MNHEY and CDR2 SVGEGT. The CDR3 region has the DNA TGTGCCAGCAGTTGGACTAGCGGGAGACCTGAGCAGTTCTTC. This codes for CASSWTSGRPEQFF.

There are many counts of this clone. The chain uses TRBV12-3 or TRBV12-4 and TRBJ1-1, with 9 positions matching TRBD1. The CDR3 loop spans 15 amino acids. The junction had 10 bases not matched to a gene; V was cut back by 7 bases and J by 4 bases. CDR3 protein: CASTNRGRRTTEAFF. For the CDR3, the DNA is TGTGCCAGCACCAACAGGGGGCGTCGGACCACTGAAGCTTTCTTT.

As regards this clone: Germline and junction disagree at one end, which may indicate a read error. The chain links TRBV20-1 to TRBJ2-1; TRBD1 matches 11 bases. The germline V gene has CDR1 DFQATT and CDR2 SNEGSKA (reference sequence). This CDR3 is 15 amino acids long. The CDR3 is CGARDWDRGNNEHFF. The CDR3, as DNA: TGCGGTGCTAGAGACTGGGACAGGGGGAACAATGAGCATTTCTTC.

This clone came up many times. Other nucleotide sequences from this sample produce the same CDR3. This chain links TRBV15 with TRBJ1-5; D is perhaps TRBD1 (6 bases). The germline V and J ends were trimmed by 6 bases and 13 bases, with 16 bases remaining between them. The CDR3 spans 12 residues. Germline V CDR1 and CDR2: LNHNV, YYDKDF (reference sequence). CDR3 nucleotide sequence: TGTGCCACCAGTGTGGTAGGGACAACTCAGCATTTT. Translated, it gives CATSVVGTTQHF. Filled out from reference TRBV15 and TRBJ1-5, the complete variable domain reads DAMVIQNPRYQVTQFGKPVTLSCSQTLNHNVMYWYQQKSSQAPKLLFHYYDKDFNNEADTPDNFQSRRPNTSFCFLDIRSPGLGDTAMYLCATSVVGTTQHFGDGTRLSIL.

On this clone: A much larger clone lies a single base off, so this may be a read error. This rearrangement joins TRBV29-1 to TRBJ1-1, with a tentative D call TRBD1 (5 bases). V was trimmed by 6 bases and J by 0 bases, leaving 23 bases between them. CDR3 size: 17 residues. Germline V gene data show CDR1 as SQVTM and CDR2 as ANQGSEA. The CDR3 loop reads CSVLQGPGPSLNTEAFF. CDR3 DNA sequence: TGCAGCGTCCTCCAGGGACCGGGACCCTCTCTGAACACTGAAGCTTTCTTT.

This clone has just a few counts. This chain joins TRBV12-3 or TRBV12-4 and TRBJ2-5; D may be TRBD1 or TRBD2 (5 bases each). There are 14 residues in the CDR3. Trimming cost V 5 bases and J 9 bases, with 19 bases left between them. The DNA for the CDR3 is TGTGCCAGCAGTCCTCTGGACGGACCGGGGCCCCAGTACTTC. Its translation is CASSPLDGPGPQYF.

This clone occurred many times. The CDR3 coding sequence is TGTGAGTTAGTAACAGGGCAGGGATATGGCTACACCTTC. Amino acids: CELVTGQGYGYTF. The chain couples TRBV27 to TRBJ1-2; tentative D call: TRBD1 (6 bases). Germline V gene sequence: CDR1 MNHEY, CDR2 SMNVEV (reference sequence). The CDR3 is 13 residues long.

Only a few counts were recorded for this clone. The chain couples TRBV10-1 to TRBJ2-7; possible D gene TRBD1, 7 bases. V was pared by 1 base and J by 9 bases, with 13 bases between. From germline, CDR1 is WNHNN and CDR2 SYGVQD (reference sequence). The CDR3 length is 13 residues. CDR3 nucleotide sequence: TGCGCCAGCAGTGAGTACAGGGGAGGCGGGCAGTACTTC. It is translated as CASSEYRGGGQYF.

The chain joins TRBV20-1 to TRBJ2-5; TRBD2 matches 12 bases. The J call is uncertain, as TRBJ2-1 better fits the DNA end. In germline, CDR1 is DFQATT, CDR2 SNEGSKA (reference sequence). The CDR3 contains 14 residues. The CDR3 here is CSAGRLAGVGEQFF. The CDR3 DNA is TGCAGTGCAGGGAGACTAGCGGGAGTGGGTGAGCAGTTCTTC.

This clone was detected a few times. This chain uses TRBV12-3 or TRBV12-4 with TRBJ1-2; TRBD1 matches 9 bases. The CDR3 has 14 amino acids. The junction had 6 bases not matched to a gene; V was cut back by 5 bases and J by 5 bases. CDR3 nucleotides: TGTGCCAGCAGTCCCACAGGGGGCGGATATGGCTACACCTTC. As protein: CASSPTGGGYGYTF.